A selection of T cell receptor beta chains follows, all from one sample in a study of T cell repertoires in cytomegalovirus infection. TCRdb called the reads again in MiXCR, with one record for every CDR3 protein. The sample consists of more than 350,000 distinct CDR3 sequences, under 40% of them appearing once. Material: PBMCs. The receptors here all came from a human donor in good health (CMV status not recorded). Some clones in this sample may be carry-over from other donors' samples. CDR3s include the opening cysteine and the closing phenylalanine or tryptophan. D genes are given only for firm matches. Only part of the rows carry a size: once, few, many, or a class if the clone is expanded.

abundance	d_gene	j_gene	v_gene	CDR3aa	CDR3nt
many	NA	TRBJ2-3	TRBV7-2	CASSPHLRTDTQYF	TGTGCCAGCAGCCCCCACCTCCGCACAGATACGCAGTATTTT
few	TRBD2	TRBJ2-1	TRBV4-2	CASSQDPLTSGGAHNEQFF	TGTGCCAGCAGCCAAGATCCCTTGACTAGCGGGGGGGCCCACAATGAGCAGTTCTTC
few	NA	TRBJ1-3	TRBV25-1	CASSVSDYSGNTIYF	TGTGCCAGCAGTGTATCCGATTACTCTGGAAACACCATATATTTT
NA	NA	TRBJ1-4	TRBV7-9	CASSPHQATNEKLFF	TGTGCCAGCAGCCCGCACCAAGCAACTAATGAAAAACTGTTTTTT
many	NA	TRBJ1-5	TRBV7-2	CASSFSWAANQPQHF	TGTGCCAGCAGCTTTTCCTGGGCCGCAAATCAGCCCCAGCATTTT
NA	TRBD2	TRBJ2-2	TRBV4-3	CASSQDVISGGAWNTGELFF	TGCGCCAGCAGCCAAGATGTGATCAGCGGGGGGGCCTGGAACACCGGGGAGCTGTTTTTT
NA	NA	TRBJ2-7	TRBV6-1	CASTMKMGAVKYF	TGTGCCAGCACGATGAAAATGGGGGCGGTAAAGTACTTC
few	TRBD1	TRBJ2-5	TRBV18	CASSPKQGQETQYF	TGTGCCAGCTCACCGAAACAGGGGCAAGAGACCCAGTACTTC
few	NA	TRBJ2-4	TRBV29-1	CSVWGPGGNIQYF	TGCAGCGTGTGGGGGCCGGGTGGAAACATTCAGTACTTC
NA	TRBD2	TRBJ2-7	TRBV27	CASSSLGLAGLEQYF	TGTGCCAGCTCTAGCCTAGGACTAGCGGGCCTCGAGCAGTACTTC
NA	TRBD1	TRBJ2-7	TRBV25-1	CASSGLYRDRSYEQYF	TGTGCCAGCAGTGGCTTGTACCGGGACAGGAGCTACGAGCAGTACTTC
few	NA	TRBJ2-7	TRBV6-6	CAGSKGEGYEQYF	TGTGCCGGGTCGAAGGGGGAAGGCTACGAGCAGTACTTC
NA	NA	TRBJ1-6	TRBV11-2	CAISLDYLNSPLHF	TGTGCCATCAGCTTAGATTACTTAAATTCACCCCTCCACTTT
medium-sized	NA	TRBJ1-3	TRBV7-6	CASSLADTWPRNTIYF	TGTGCCAGCAGCTTAGCTGATACATGGCCTCGCAACACCATATATTTT
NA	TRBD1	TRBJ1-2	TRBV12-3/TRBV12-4	CASSAGTAGRGYTF	TGTGCCAGCAGTGCCGGGACAGCCGGGAGGGGCTACACCTTC
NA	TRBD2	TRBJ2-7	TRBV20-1	CSARDQGGAHSYEQYF	TGCAGTGCTAGAGATCAGGGAGGGGCCCACTCCTACGAGCAGTACTTC
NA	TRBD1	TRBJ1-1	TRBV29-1	CSAGQGDTEAFF	TGCAGCGCCGGACAGGGTGATACTGAAGCTTTCTTT
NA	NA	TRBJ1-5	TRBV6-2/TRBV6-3	CASGYSVITREQPQHF	TGTGCCAGCGGTTACTCGGTAATAACTCGGGAGCAGCCCCAGCATTTT
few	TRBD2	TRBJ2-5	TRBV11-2	CASSQSTSLGTQYF	TGTGCCAGCAGCCAATCGACTAGCCTCGGGACCCAGTACTTC
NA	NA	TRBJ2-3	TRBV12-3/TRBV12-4	CASSLIQSRDTQYF	TGTGCCAGCAGTTTAATCCAGAGTCGGGATACGCAGTATTTT
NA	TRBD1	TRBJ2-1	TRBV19	CACQMTGLLKDQFF	TGTGCCTGCCAGATGACAGGGCTTCTCAAGGACCAGTTCTTC
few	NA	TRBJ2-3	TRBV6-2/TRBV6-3	CASSIPIAEASTDTQYF	TGTGCCAGCAGTATACCCATCGCTGAGGCTAGCACAGATACGCAGTATTTT
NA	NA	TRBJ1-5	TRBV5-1	CASSPDGHSNQPQHF	TGCGCCAGCAGCCCGGACGGGCATAGCAATCAGCCCCAGCATTTT
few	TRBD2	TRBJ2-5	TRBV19	CASSIGSGGGETQYF	TGTGCCAGTAGTATAGGTAGCGGGGGTGGCGAGACCCAGTACTTC
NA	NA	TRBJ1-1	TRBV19	CATHSGRENTEALF	TGTGCCACCCACAGTGGCAGGGAGAACACTGAAGCTTTATTT
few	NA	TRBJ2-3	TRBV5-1	CASSLDPSLGTDTQYF	TGCGCCAGCAGCTTGGATCCCAGCTTGGGCACAGATACGCAGTATTTT
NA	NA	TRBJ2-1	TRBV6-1	CASSLRLGYNEQFF	TGTGCCAGCAGTCTAAGGTTGGGTTACAATGAGCAGTTCTTC
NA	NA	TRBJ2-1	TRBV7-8	CDSSLAGGNEQFF	TGTGACAGCAGCCTCGCGGGTGGAAATGAGCAGTTCTTC
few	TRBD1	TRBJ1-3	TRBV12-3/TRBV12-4	CASRDRGLPGNTIYF	TGTGCCAGCAGAGACAGGGGACTACCTGGAAACACCATATATTTT
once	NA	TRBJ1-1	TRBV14	CASSQTGRRTEAFF	TGTGCCAGCAGCCAAACGGGCAGGAGGACTGAAGCTTTCTTT
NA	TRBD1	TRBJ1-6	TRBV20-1	CSARKGTGRFSYNSPLHF	TGCAGTGCTAGGAAGGGGACAGGGAGGTTTTCCTATAATTCACCCCTCCACTTT
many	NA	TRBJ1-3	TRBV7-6	CASSLDWGSAGNTIYF	TGTGCCAGCAGCTTAGACTGGGGATCGGCTGGAAACACCATATATTTT
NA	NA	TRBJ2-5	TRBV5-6	CASSLEGAGVGETQYF	TGTGCCAGCAGCTTGGAAGGTGCAGGGGTGGGGGAGACCCAGTACTTC
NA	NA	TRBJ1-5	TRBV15	CSTSTATGSYSNQPQHF	TGTTCCACCAGCACCGCTACAGGGTCTTATAGCAATCAGCCCCAGCATTTT
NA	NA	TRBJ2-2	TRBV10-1	CASCQGLNTGELFF	TGCGCCAGCTGCCAGGGTTTGAACACCGGGGAGCTGTTTTTT
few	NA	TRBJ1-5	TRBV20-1	CSAKEIRGAGAQHF	TGCAGTGCTAAAGAGATCAGAGGGGCAGGCGCCCAGCATTTT
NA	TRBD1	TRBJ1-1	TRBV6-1	CASRWDRDSVDTEAFF	TGTGCCAGCAGATGGGACAGGGATTCCGTGGACACTGAAGCTTTCTTT
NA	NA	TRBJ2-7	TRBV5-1	CGSSPPEKTYEQYF	TGCGGCAGCAGCCCACCGGAGAAAACCTACGAGCAGTACTTC
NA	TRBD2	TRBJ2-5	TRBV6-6	CARKITSAALQETQYF	TGTGCCCGCAAGATTACTAGCGCCGCACTACAAGAGACCCAGTACTTC
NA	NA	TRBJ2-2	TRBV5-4	CASSLDGSGHLAGELFF	TGTGCCAGCAGCTTGGACGGGTCGGGACACTTGGCGGGGGAGCTGTTTTTT
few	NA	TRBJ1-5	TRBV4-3	CASSQGLLQPQHF	TGCGCCAGCAGCCAAGGCCTTTTGCAGCCCCAGCATTTT
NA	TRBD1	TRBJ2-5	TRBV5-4	CASSWGQGAIGETQYF	TGTGCCAGCAGCTGGGGACAGGGGGCAATCGGGGAGACCCAGTACTTC
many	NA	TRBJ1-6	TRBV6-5	CASSYYYNSPLHF	TGTGCCAGCAGTTACTATTATAATTCACCCCTCCACTTT
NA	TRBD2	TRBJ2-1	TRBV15	CATSPEALAGPYNEQFF	TGTGCCACCAGCCCCGAGGCTCTAGCGGGGCCTTACAATGAGCAGTTCTTC
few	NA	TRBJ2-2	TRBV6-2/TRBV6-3	CASTGVAVNTGELFF	TGTGCCAGCACCGGAGTAGCGGTGAACACCGGGGAGCTGTTTTTT
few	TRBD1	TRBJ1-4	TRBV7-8	CASSLGDSPNEKLFF	TGTGCCAGCAGCTTAGGGGACAGCCCAAATGAAAAACTGTTTTTT
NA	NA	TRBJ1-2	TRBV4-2	CASSQPTGVLPNYGYTF	TGTGCCAGCAGCCAACCGACTGGGGTCTTACCTAACTATGGCTACACCTTC
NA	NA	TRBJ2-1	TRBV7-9	CASSTMRGSYNEQFF	TGTGCCAGCAGCACCATGAGAGGCTCCTACAATGAGCAGTTCTTC
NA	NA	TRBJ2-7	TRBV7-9	CASSFSPGGALLFREQYF	TGTGCCAGCAGCTTTAGCCCCGGAGGGGCCCTCCTTTTTCGGGAGCAGTACTTC
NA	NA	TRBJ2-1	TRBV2	CASITADEQFF	TGTGCCAGCATAACAGCCGATGAGCAGTTCTTC
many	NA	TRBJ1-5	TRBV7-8	CASSSNHQPQHF	TGTGCCAGCAGCTCCAATCATCAGCCCCAGCATTTT
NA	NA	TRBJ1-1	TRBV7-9	CASSPFGVGLGTEAFF	TGTGCCAGCAGCCCGTTTGGGGTGGGGCTCGGCACTGAAGCTTTCTTT
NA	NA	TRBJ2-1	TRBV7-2	CASSLHKPMSYNEQFF	TGTGCCAGCAGCTTACACAAGCCCATGAGCTACAATGAGCAGTTCTTC
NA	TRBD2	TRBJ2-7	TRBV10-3	CATLSTQGLAGSISYEQYF	TGTGCCACCCTCAGCACCCAAGGACTAGCGGGGTCCATCTCCTACGAGCAGTACTTC
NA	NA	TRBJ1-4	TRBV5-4	CASSSEDPGRRNEDNEKLFF	TGTGCCAGCAGCTCTGAAGACCCGGGACGGAGGAACGAGGATAATGAAAAACTGTTTTTT
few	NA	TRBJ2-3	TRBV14	CASSPRAGGATDTQYF	TGTGCCAGCAGCCCCCGAGCGGGTGGGGCCACAGATACGCAGTATTTT
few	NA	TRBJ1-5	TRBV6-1	CASRLGGADNQPQHF	TGTGCCAGCAGATTAGGGGGGGCGGACAATCAGCCCCAGCATTTT
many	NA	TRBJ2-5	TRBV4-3	CASSPRTQETQYF	TGTGCCAGCAGCCCCCGGACACAAGAGACCCAGTACTTC
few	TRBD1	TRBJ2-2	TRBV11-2	CASSPGTGRTGELFF	TGTGCCAGCAGCCCTGGGACAGGAAGGACCGGGGAGCTGTTTTTT
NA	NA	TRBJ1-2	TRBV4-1	CASSQEFSTKYGYTF	TGCGCCAGCAGCCAAGAATTCAGCACGAAGTATGGCTACACCTTC